Shown below are 14 T cell receptor beta chains from a single sample sequenced in a study of response to subunit inactivated influenza vaccine. TCRdb redid the calling of the RT-PCR reads with MiXCR, one entry per CDR3 protein. This table holds 750,000 to 850,000 distinct CDR3 sequences, about 18% found once. Sample: PBMCs from blood, taken less than 6 days after vaccination. These receptor sequences come from a man in his forties or fifties who received an inactivated influenza vaccine.

The chain recombines TRBV28 with TRBJ2-7; D unresolved. Trimming pared 2 bases from V and 4 bases from J, leaving 12 bases between. CDR1 and CDR2 from the germline V gene are MDHEN and SYDVKM. The CDR3 spans 14 residues. For the CDR3, the DNA is TGTGCCAGCAGTTTACGGCGACCCCAATACGAGCAGTACTTC. As protein: CASSLRRPQYEQYF.

The rearrangement uses TRBV27 and TRBJ2-7, with D possibly matching TRBD2 (5 bases). The CDR3 runs 15 residues. Germline V gene sequence: CDR1 MNHEY, CDR2 SMNVEV (reference sequence). V was trimmed by 4 bases and J by 4 bases, leaving 17 bases between them. CDR3 nucleotide sequence: TGTGCCAGCAGTTCCCCGGGAACCCCCCAATACGAGCAGTACTTC. Translated: CASSSPGTPQYEQYF.

This clonotype was observed a handful of times. This sequence joins TRBV7-9 and TRBJ1-5; D unresolved. This CDR3 spans 13 amino acids. Germline CDR1 and CDR2: SEHNR and FQNEAQ (reference sequence). V was cut by 1 base and J by 6 bases, with 7 bases left in between. The CDR3 loop reads CASSLGPFQPQHF. CDR3 nucleotide sequence: TGTGCCAGCAGCTTAGGGCCGTTTCAGCCCCAGCATTTT.

Concerning this clonotype: At one boundary the junction diverges from the germline segment, which might be a read error. This chain connects TRBV20-1 to TRBJ1-5; 8 bases fit TRBD1. Germline-derived CDR1 and CDR2 are DFQATT and SNEGSKA (reference sequence). This CDR3 comprises 14 residues. The CDR3 DNA reads TGCAGCGCTAACAGGGGGACTAACAATCAGCCCCAGCATTTT. It encodes CSANRGTNNQPQHF.

This clonotype has ten or more counts. The chain recombines TRBV5-1 with TRBJ1-1; D is unclear. The germline CDR1 and CDR2 sequences are SGHRS and YFSETQ. The CDR3 covers 11 residues. Trimming stripped 0 bases from V and 7 bases from J, with 4 bases between. The CDR3 DNA reads TGCGCCAGCAGCTTGGACAGTGAAGCTTTCTTT. Amino acids: CASSLDSEAFF. Based on the CDR3 plus reference TRBV5-1 and TRBJ1-1, the full variable domain is KAGVTQTPRYLIKTRGQQVTLSCSPISGHRSVSWYQQTPGQGLQFLFEYFSETQRNKGNFPGRFSGRQFSNSRSEMNVSTLELGDSALYLCASSLDSEAFFGQGTRLTVV.

A few counts support this clonotype. This sequence joins TRBV15 and TRBJ2-1; 9 bases match TRBD2. CDR1 and CDR2 (germline): LNHNV, YYDKDF (reference sequence). There are 13 residues in the CDR3. The V and J ends lost 6 bases and 9 bases, in that order; junction bases with no gene match: 6. The CDR3 coding sequence is TGTGCCACCAGTAGGGCTAGCGGGACTGAGCAGTTCTTC. Translation gives CATSRASGTEQFF.

This clonotype was counted a few times. The chain carries TRBV9 and TRBJ2-1; 8 nucleotides align to TRBD1. The CDR3 has 17 residues. V was clipped by 5 bases and J by 1 base; unmatched bases: 11. Per germline, CDR1 SGDLS and CDR2 YYNGEE. CDR3 sequence reads: CASSTGQGERSYNEQFF. The CDR3 DNA sequence: TGTGCCAGCAGTACAGGACAGGGTGAAAGGTCCTACAATGAGCAGTTCTTC.

This clonotype was recorded a few times. J is TRBJ2-3 and V is TRBV28; possibly TRBD2 for D (6 bases). CDR1 MDHEN and CDR2 SYDVKM come from the germline V gene. The V gene lost 2 bases and the J gene lost 2 bases, with 11 bases spanning the gap. The CDR3 runs 15 residues. CDR3 nucleotides: TGTGCCAGCAGTTTAATTGCGGGACCCACAGATACGCAGTATTTT. As protein: CASSLIAGPTDTQYF.

This clonotype has only a few counts. The chain recombines TRBV7-2 with TRBJ2-4; 10 nucleotides agree with TRBD1. J lost 8 bases, V lost 5 bases, and 9 bases had no gene match. The CDR3 extends over 15 amino acids. The germline CDR1 and CDR2 sequences are SGHTA and FQGNSA. The CDR3 DNA sequence: TGTGCCAGCAGCCAGATCGACAGGGGGCGAGACATTCAGTACTTC. This gives the protein CASSQIDRGRDIQYF. The entire variable domain, with the rest obtained from reference TRBV7-2 and TRBJ2-4, is as follows: GAGVSQSPSNKVTEKGKDVELRCDPISGHTALYWYRQSLGQGLEFLIYFQGNSAPDKSGLPSDRFSAERTGGSVSTLTIQRTQQEDSAVYLCASSQIDRGRDIQYFGAGTRLSVL.

This clonotype turned up a few times. The chain carries TRBV2 and TRBJ2-2, with TRBD1 matching over 9 bases. CDR3 size: 15 residues. V gave up 6 bases and J gave up 6 bases; unmatched junction bases: 8. Germline CDR1 reads SNHLY; CDR2 reads FYNNEI. Here the CDR3 reads CASRRTGTGSGELFF. The CDR3 DNA is TGTGCCAGCAGACGAACCGGGACAGGGTCCGGGGAGCTGTTTTTT. Complete variable domain (other parts from reference TRBV2 and TRBJ2-2): EPEVTQTPSHQVTQMGQEVILRCVPISNHLYFYWYRQILGQKVEFLVSFYNNEISEKSEIFDDQFSVERPDGSNFTLKIRSTKLEDSAMYFCASRRTGTGSGELFFGEGSRLTVL.

This clonotype has ten or more counts. J is TRBJ2-1 and V is TRBV10-3; perhaps D is TRBD1 or TRBD2 (6 bases each). The CDR3 has 12 residues. Germline lookup yields CDR1 ENHRY and CDR2 SYGVKD. The V end was cut by 9 bases, the J end by 3 bases, with 9 bases between. CDR3 amino acids: CAIGGNYNEQFF. The CDR3 nucleotides are TGTGCCATAGGGGGGAACTACAATGAGCAGTTCTTC.

The rearrangement uses TRBV12-3 or TRBV12-4 and TRBJ2-7; no clear D gene. V was trimmed by 3 bases and J by 6 bases, leaving 12 bases between them. CDR3 length: 13 amino acids. Written as DNA, the CDR3 is TGTGCCAGCAGTTTGGGGTCTTTGGGCGAGCAGTACTTC. Translation gives CASSLGSLGEQYF.

This clonotype was detected a few times. The V call is TRBV11-2, the J call TRBJ2-5; perhaps TRBD2 as D (6 bases). Trimming left V 4 bases short and J 2 bases short, with 11 bases between. Per germline, CDR1 SGHAT and CDR2 FQNNGV. CDR3 length equals 14 residues. In DNA form, the CDR3 reads TGTGCCAGCAGCTCCAGGGACTTACAAGAGACCCAGTACTTC. It specifies CASSSRDLQETQYF.

The J gene is TRBJ2-2, the V gene TRBV5-4; D may be TRBD2 (5 bases). Per the germline V gene, CDR1 is SGHNT and CDR2 is YYREEE (reference sequence). Between the trimmed V and J ends, which lost 1 base and 5 bases, there was a span of 9 bases. This CDR3 region has 14 residues. The CDR3 sequence is CASSLNGGTGELFF. CDR3 sequence (DNA): TGTGCCAGCAGCTTGAACGGAGGAACCGGGGAGCTGTTTTTT. Drawing the rest from reference TRBV5-4 and TRBJ2-2, the complete variable domain is ETGVTQSPTHLIKTRGQQVTLRCSSQSGHNTVSWYQQALGQGPQFIFQYYREEENGRGNFPPRFSGLQFPNYSSELNVNALELDDSALYLCASSLNGGTGELFFGEGSRLTVL.